The 30 T cell receptor beta chains presented below share a single source sample, sequenced in a study of cytomegalovirus exposure and HLA in healthy donors. The table came from immunoSEQ multiplex PCR; TCRdb's copy has only in-frame clones and leaves some out. The sample has about 200,000 clones, around 80% seen once. Material: PBMCs. The receptors originated from a woman in her thirties in good health and CMV-seropositive.

The rearrangement joins TRBV6-5 to TRBJ1-2, with a tentative D call TRBD1 (6 bases). Germline values: CDR1 MNHEY, CDR2 SVGAGI. This CDR3 is built from 13 residues. The ends were cut back, 4 bases at V and 5 bases at J, with 11 bases in the middle. The CDR3 DNA reads as TGTGCCAGCAGTTGGGACAATAGATATGGCTACACCTTC. Protein: CASSWDNRYGYTF.

For the CDR3, the DNA is TGTGCCAGCAACGTCGGACTAGCGGGATCCGTGCAGTACTTC. Encoded protein: CASNVGLAGSVQYF. This chain uses TRBV27 with TRBJ2-7, with 12 bases matching TRBD2. Germline V gene lookup returns CDR1 MNHEY and CDR2 SMNVEV (reference sequence). The V gene end was trimmed by 7 bases and the J gene end by 9 bases; junction bases not matched to a gene: 10. There are 14 residues in the CDR3.

This clone has a single count. This chain joins TRBV7-2 and TRBJ1-2; D is perhaps TRBD1 (6 bases). Germline V CDR1 and CDR2: SGHTA, FQGNSA. There are 16 residues in the CDR3. The V and J ends lost 1 base and 2 bases respectively, with 14 bases between them. The CDR3 reads CASSLVGGRRNYGYTF. CDR3 DNA: TGTGCCAGCAGCTTAGTGGGGGGGCGCCGGAACTATGGCTACACCTTC.

The chain links TRBV6-1 to TRBJ2-4; perhaps TRBD2 as D (7 bases). The CDR3 covers 12 residues. Germline V gives CDR1 MNHNS, CDR2 SASEGT. V lost 5 bases to trimming and J lost 15 bases, with 17 bases between them. DNA for the CDR3: TGTGCCAGCAGTCCGGACCGGGGGGCCAGGTACTTC. This translates into CASSPDRGARYF.

The sample holds a few counts of this clone. This chain joins TRBV18 and TRBJ2-5; TRBD1 aligns across 10 bases. V was clipped by 2 bases and J by 5 bases; unmatched bases: 2. This CDR3 spans 14 amino acids. Germline assignment: CDR1 KGHSH and CDR2 LQKENI. Here the CDR3 reads CASSPMTGGETQYF. The CDR3 DNA is TGTGCCAGCTCACCAATGACAGGGGGCGAGACCCAGTACTTC. Drawing the rest from reference TRBV18 and TRBJ2-5, the complete variable domain is NAGVMQNPRHLVRRRGQEARLRCSPMKGHSHVYWYRQLPEEGLKFMVYLQKENIIDESGMPKERFSAEFPKEGPSILRIQQVVRGDSAAYFCASSPMTGGETQYFGPGTRLLVL.

The chain uses TRBV7-9 and TRBJ1-2, with TRBD1 as a possible D gene (6 bases). In germline, CDR1 is SEHNR, CDR2 FQNEAQ (reference sequence). This CDR3 is 13 amino acids long. V lost 5 bases and J lost 3, with 10 bases in between. The CDR3 sequence is CASSRDRYYGYTF. The CDR3 nucleotides are TGTGCCAGCAGCAGAGACAGGTACTATGGCTACACCTTC.

The chain joins TRBV5-1 to TRBJ2-1, with no clear D. This CDR3 has 11 residues. The germline V and J ends were trimmed by 5 bases and 9 bases, with 9 bases remaining between them. Germline V gene sequence: CDR1 SGHRS, CDR2 YFSETQ. Here the CDR3 reads CASRSGFEQFF. The CDR3 DNA sequence: TGCGCCAGCAGGTCCGGGTTTGAGCAGTTCTTC.

The chain is built from TRBV10-1 and TRBJ1-5; possible D gene TRBD1, 5 bases. The germline V and J ends were trimmed by 4 bases and 5 bases, with 18 bases remaining between them. CDR1 WNHNN and CDR2 SYGVQD come from the germline V gene (reference sequence). CDR3 length equals 16 residues. The CDR3 DNA sequence: TGCGCCAGCAGTGCCCTAAGGACACGGAAATATCAGCCCCAGCATTTT. This encodes CASSALRTRKYQPQHF.

This chain connects TRBV30 to TRBJ1-2, with 7 bases identical to TRBD1. This CDR3 has 15 residues. CDR1 GTSNPN and CDR2 SVGIG come from the germline V gene (reference sequence). The V segment lost 0 bases and the J segment 6 bases; nucleotides outside the gene matches: 10. The CDR3 reads CAWSVLDRERNGYTF. In DNA form, the CDR3 reads TGTGCCTGGAGTGTACTTGACAGGGAGAGAAATGGCTACACCTTC.

This clone has more than one count but fewer than ten. This chain links TRBV27 with TRBJ1-5; TRBD1 aligns across 10 bases. This CDR3 is built from 16 residues. V gave up 6 bases and J gave up 4 bases; unmatched junction bases: 9. The germline V gene encodes CDR1 MNHEY and CDR2 SMNVEV (reference sequence). The CDR3 DNA sequence: TGTGCCAGCAGCGCACTAGGGACAGGGGATAATCAGCCCCAGCATTTT. This sequence encodes CASSALGTGDNQPQHF.

This clone was detected ten times or more. The chain couples TRBV4-1 to TRBJ2-1; 13 bases are shared with TRBD2. This CDR3 contains 15 residues. Germline V gene sequence: CDR1 MGHRA, CDR2 YSYEKL. V lost 2 bases and J lost 7; bases outside the gene matches: 2. In DNA form, the CDR3 reads TGCGCCAGCAGCCAATGGACTAGCGGGAGTAATGAGCAGTTCTTC. Its protein is CASSQWTSGSNEQFF.

The chain links TRBV7-9 to TRBJ2-7; 12 bases fit TRBD1. CDR3 length: 16 residues. CDR1 and CDR2 (germline): SEHNR, FQNEAQ (reference sequence). V was clipped by 5 bases and J by 5 bases; unmatched bases: 10. The CDR3 here is CASSLTAGTGGHEQYF. The CDR3 DNA reads TGTGCCAGCAGCCTGACAGCCGGGACAGGGGGCCACGAGCAGTACTTC.

This chain links TRBV10-3 with TRBJ1-1; the D gene is possibly TRBD1 (6 bases). Per the germline V gene, CDR1 is ENHRY and CDR2 is SYGVKD. V was pared by 4 bases and J by 1 base, with 13 bases between. The CDR3 runs 15 residues. This chain's CDR3 is CAISGWTDQNTEAFF. The CDR3 DNA reads TGTGCCATCAGTGGCTGGACAGACCAGAACACTGAAGCTTTCTTT.

The chain uses TRBV19 and TRBJ2-2; D is possibly TRBD1 (5 bases). The V end was cut by 6 bases, the J end by 0 bases, with 8 bases between. Germline assignment: CDR1 LNHDA and CDR2 SQIVND (reference sequence). The CDR3 sequence is 14 residues long. The CDR3 reads CASRDRTNTGELFF. CDR3 in DNA: TGTGCCAGTAGAGACAGAACGAACACCGGGGAGCTGTTTTTT.

The chain has TRBV7-9 and TRBJ2-1, with 13 bases that match TRBD2. V lost 6 bases and J lost 10; bases outside the gene matches: 9. The CDR3 runs 15 residues. The germline CDR1 and CDR2 sequences are SEHNR and FQNEAQ (reference sequence). As DNA, the CDR3 is TGTGCCAGCAGTCCCAACCGGGGACTAGCGGGAGAGCAGTTCTTC. Its protein is CASSPNRGLAGEQFF.

The chain links TRBV2 to TRBJ1-2, with TRBD1 as a possible D gene (6 bases). The CDR3 has 12 amino acids. CDR1 is SNHLY and CDR2 is FYNNEI in the germline V gene. The V end lost 6 bases, the J end lost 5 bases, and 10 bases lay between the germline ends. CDR3 bases: TGTGCCAGCAGAGTAAGGGGGTATGGCTACACCTTC. This gives the protein CASRVRGYGYTF.

V and J are TRBV6-1 and TRBJ2-1; 8 positions match TRBD2. V was pared by 4 bases and J by 4 bases, with 12 bases of the junction left unmatched. CDR1 is MNHNS, CDR2 SASEGT, per germline. The CDR3 length is 17 residues. The CDR3: CASSGTSGPSHYNEQFF. The CDR3 region has the DNA TGTGCCAGCAGTGGTACTAGCGGTCCCTCTCATTACAATGAGCAGTTCTTC.

The gene calls are TRBV28 and TRBJ2-7; perhaps TRBD2 as D (6 bases). The V end was cut by 1 base, the J end by 3 bases, with 10 bases between. Germline V CDR1 and CDR2: MDHEN, SYDVKM. The CDR3 has 14 amino acids. The CDR3: CASSLLEGYYEQYF. The CDR3 nucleotides read TGTGCCAGCAGTTTATTGGAGGGATACTACGAGCAGTACTTC. Using reference TRBV28 and TRBJ2-7 for the parts outside the CDR3, the full variable domain is DVKVTQSSRYLVKRTGEKVFLECVQDMDHENMFWYRQDPGLGLRLIYFSYDVKMKEKGDIPEGYSVSREKKERFSLILESASTNQTSMYLCASSLLEGYYEQYFGPGTRLTVT.

There are a few counts of this clone. The chain is built from TRBV19 and TRBJ1-2; D is perhaps TRBD1 (5 bases). The V gene's germline CDR1 is LNHDA and CDR2 SQIVND (reference sequence). The germline V and J ends were trimmed by 3 bases and 1 base, with 9 bases remaining between them. The CDR3 has 14 amino acids. The CDR3 DNA reads as TGTGCCAGTAGTATCCAGGGATTTAACTATGGCTACACCTTC. Its translation: CASSIQGFNYGYTF.

The V gene is TRBV14, the J gene TRBJ1-1; no definite D call. The CDR3 length is 19 residues. V was cut by 0 bases and J by 2 bases, with 22 bases left in between. The germline CDR1 and CDR2 sequences are SGHDN and FVKESK. The CDR3 DNA reads as TGTGCCAGCAGCCAAGATCTCATCAAAGGCTGGGGAGGAAACACTGAAGCTTTCTTT. Translation gives CASSQDLIKGWGGNTEAFF.

The chain links TRBV30 to TRBJ1-5, with D perhaps matching TRBD1 (6 bases). This CDR3 is 15 amino acids long. Per germline, CDR1 GTSNPN and CDR2 SVGIG (reference sequence). V lost 0 bases, J lost 2 bases, and 11 bases lay in between. CDR3 amino acids: CAWSVQGLGNQPQHF. DNA for the CDR3: TGTGCCTGGAGTGTACAGGGACTAGGCAATCAGCCCCAGCATTTT.

This clone was found once. The CDR3 DNA is TGTGCCAGCAGTTACCTTTCGGACAGCTCCTACGAGCAGTACTTC. Its protein is CASSYLSDSSYEQYF. The chain employs TRBV6-5 and TRBJ2-7; tentative D call: TRBD1 (6 bases). CDR3 length: 15 amino acids. The V end was cut by 2 bases, the J end by 0 bases, with 11 bases between. Germline V CDR1 and CDR2: MNHEY, SVGAGI.

The chain joins TRBV6-1 to TRBJ1-5; perhaps TRBD1 as D (6 bases). V lost 7 bases and J lost 3, with 10 bases in between. Germline-derived CDR1 and CDR2 are MNHNS and SASEGT. The CDR3 covers 13 residues. DNA of the CDR3: TGTGCCAGCAAAGGACAGACCAATCAGCCCCAGCATTTT. Translation gives CASKGQTNQPQHF.

V is TRBV11-2 and J is TRBJ2-2; maybe TRBD1 (6 bases). Germline V gene data show CDR1 as SGHAT and CDR2 as FQNNGV. The CDR3 is made up of 15 amino acids. V lost 6 bases and J 2 bases, leaving 13 bases between the germline ends. The CDR3 DNA sequence: TGTGCCAGCAGGAGAATGACAGGAAACACCGGGGAGCTGTTTTTT. This codes for CASRRMTGNTGELFF.

This clone was found a few times. The chain has TRBV5-5 and TRBJ2-7, with D unclear. The V end was cut by 3 bases, the J end by 2 bases, with 3 bases between. The CDR3 spans 11 residues. Germline CDR1 is SGHKS and CDR2 is YYEKEE (reference sequence). CDR3 in DNA: TGTGCCAGCAGCTCAACCTACGAGCAGTACTTC. Protein: CASSSTYEQYF.

In its sample, this clone was seen a few times. The V call is TRBV7-8, the J call TRBJ2-3; 7 nucleotides match TRBD1. With 5 bases clipped from V and 6 bases from J, the junction kept 11 bases outside the gene matches. The CDR3 is 15 residues long. CDR1 SGHVS and CDR2 FQNEAQ come from the germline V gene. The CDR3 here is CASSLREGAVDTQYF. The CDR3 nucleotides are TGTGCCAGCAGCCTACGCGAGGGGGCGGTGGATACGCAGTATTTT.

The chain uses TRBV11-3 and TRBJ2-3, with 8 bases fitting TRBD2. Per the germline V gene, CDR1 is SGHNT and CDR2 is YENEEA. V lost 4 bases and J lost 0; bases outside the gene matches: 0. CDR3 size: 14 residues. The CDR3 protein is CASSSGGSTDTQYF. As DNA, the CDR3 is TGTGCCAGCAGCTCGGGGGGGAGCACAGATACGCAGTATTTT.

The V call is TRBV9, the J call TRBJ2-1; TRBD2 aligns across 14 bases. Germline V gives CDR1 SGDLS, CDR2 YYNGEE. V lost 4 bases, J lost 8 bases, and 8 bases stayed unmatched. CDR3 length: 16 residues. Here the CDR3 DNA reads TGTGCCAGCAGCCCAGCGGGACTAGCGGGAGTCGATGAGCAGTTCTTC. Amino acid sequence: CASSPAGLAGVDEQFF.

This rearrangement joins TRBV13 to TRBJ2-1; 8 nucleotides agree with TRBD1. This CDR3 is built from 16 residues. With 5 bases clipped from V and 13 bases from J, the junction kept 19 bases outside the gene matches. Germline V CDR1 and CDR2: PRHDT, FYEKMQ (reference sequence). CDR3 residues: CASSTRTGRVGTNQFF. The CDR3 DNA reads TGTGCCAGCAGCACCCGGACAGGGCGGGTGGGTACGAATCAGTTCTTC.

V is TRBV7-6 and J is TRBJ2-6; D may be TRBD1 (5 bases). The V end was cut by 1 base, the J end by 2 bases, with 6 bases between. The length of the CDR3 is 15 residues. The germline CDR1 and CDR2 sequences are SGHVS and FNYEAQ. The CDR3 spells CASSLEGAGANVLTF. The CDR3 DNA sequence: TGTGCCAGCAGCTTAGAAGGGGCTGGGGCCAACGTCCTGACTTTC.